These 32 T cell receptor beta chains originate from one sample sequenced in a study of T cell changes during pregnancy in multiple sclerosis (dated by TCRdb to the late 2010s). The library was produced with the immunoSEQ multiplex PCR assay. In its TCRdb copy, this immuneACCESS table keeps in-frame sequences only and misses some clones. Where compared with another copy, unresolved V genes explain less than half of these, and the others have no known cause. For this sample there are fewer than 45,000 clones; 90% to 95% appear just once. Jointly, the top ten make up about 0.6% of the sample. This material consisted of CD4+ T cells from peripheral blood mononuclear cells, taken in the third trimester of pregnancy. These TCRs come from a female donor with multiple sclerosis, enrolled in a pregnancy study.

The rearrangement uses TRBV7-2 and TRBJ2-3, with 9 bases aligning to TRBD2. Germline CDR1 reads SGHTA; CDR2 reads FQGNSA. The CDR3 extends over 18 amino acids. V lost 1 base to trimming and J lost 4 bases; unmatched junction nucleotides: 12. The CDR3 nucleotides are TGTGCCAGCAGCTTAGGGTTGAGGCGGGGGGGCCCTTCAGATACGCAGTATTTT. It codes for CASSLGLRRGGPSDTQYF.

This chain connects TRBV25-1 to TRBJ1-1; 7 bases agree with TRBD1. Germline V gene data show CDR1 as MGHDK and CDR2 as SYGVNS. This CDR3 has 14 amino acids. V lost 5 bases, J lost 1 base, and 4 bases stayed unmatched. The CDR3 bases are TGTGCCAGCAGTCGACAGGGCCGGAACACTGAAGCTTTCTTT. Translated: CASSRQGRNTEAFF.

This chain links TRBV7-3 with TRBJ1-6, with 8 bases aligning to TRBD1. Germline CDR1 SGHTA, CDR2 FQGTGA. The CDR3 spans 14 residues. The trim removed 1 base at V and 9 bases at J, leaving 2 bases unmatched. CDR3 loop: CASSLRQGSSPLHF. CDR3 nucleotide sequence: TGTGCCAGCAGCTTAAGACAGGGGAGTTCACCCCTCCACTTT.

This rearrangement joins TRBV2 to TRBJ1-2; TRBD1 might be the D (5 bases). Germline CDR1 SNHLY, CDR2 FYNNEI. The V gene lost 0 bases and the J gene lost 2 bases, with 13 bases spanning the gap. The CDR3 spans 16 residues. CDR3 loop: CASSEAATGANYGYTF. In DNA form, the CDR3 reads TGTGCCAGCAGTGAAGCTGCTACAGGTGCGAACTATGGCTACACCTTC.

This chain links TRBV7-2 with TRBJ1-1; TRBD1 aligns across 7 bases. CDR1 and CDR2 (germline): SGHTA, FQGNSA. This CDR3 spans 15 amino acids. Losses at the gene ends were 5 bases for V and 0 bases for J; bases not matched to a gene: 6. For the CDR3, the DNA is TGTGCCAGCAGCCAGGGGGGTGGACTGAACACTGAAGCTTTCTTT. This translates into CASSQGGGLNTEAFF.

V gene TRBV28 combines with J gene TRBJ2-1; 11 nucleotides agree with TRBD1. CDR1 is MDHEN, CDR2 SYDVKM, per germline. Germline trimming cut 3 bases from V and 8 bases from J; bases unmatched to any gene: 9. The CDR3 length is 16 residues. CDR3 bases: TGTGCCAGCAGTTTGACGTCTGGACAGGGGGCCCATGAGCAGTTCTTC. Amino acid sequence: CASSLTSGQGAHEQFF.

CDR3 in amino acids: CASSQDRSVSGNTIYF. CDR3 sequence (DNA): TGCGCCAGCAGCCAAGATAGATCGGTCTCTGGAAACACCATATATTTT. The chain recombines TRBV4-3 with TRBJ1-3; D is undetermined. The germline gives CDR1 LGHNA, CDR2 YSLEER. This CDR3 region has 16 residues. V was clipped by 0 bases and J by 0 bases, with 9 bases between them.

The chain carries TRBV18 and TRBJ1-3; 9 positions agree with TRBD1. The CDR3 contains 17 residues. Germline V gene lookup returns CDR1 KGHSH and CDR2 LQKENI. Trimming cost V 2 bases and J 2 bases; bases outside gene matches: 7. In DNA form, the CDR3 reads TGTGCCAGCTCACCAAGAGGGACAGGGACCGCTGGAAACACCATATATTTT. This translates into CASSPRGTGTAGNTIYF.

This chain uses TRBV5-1 with TRBJ2-7, with D possibly being TRBD1 (6 bases). Germline-derived CDR1 and CDR2 are SGHRS and YFSETQ. Trimming left V 3 bases short and J 1 base short, with 17 bases between. This CDR3 comprises 16 residues. In DNA form, the CDR3 reads TGCGCCAGCAGCTACACTACAGGGCATTCTTCCTACGAGCAGTACTTC. It specifies CASSYTTGHSSYEQYF. Together with reference TRBV5-1 and TRBJ2-7, the CDR3 gives the full variable domain: KAGVTQTPRYLIKTRGQQVTLSCSPISGHRSVSWYQQTPGQGLQFLFEYFSETQRNKGNFPGRFSGRQFSNSRSEMNVSTLELGDSALYLCASSYTTGHSSYEQYFGPGTRLTVT.

The chain couples TRBV7-2 to TRBJ1-2, with D possibly TRBD1 on 5 matching bases. The CDR3 has 13 amino acids. Germline V CDR1 and CDR2: SGHTA, FQGNSA. Trimming took off 1 base at V and 8 bases at J, with 11 bases between the two ends. CDR3: CASSLEGPKGYTF. The CDR3 DNA sequence: TGTGCCAGCAGCTTAGAGGGGCCCAAAGGCTACACCTTC.

The V call is TRBV9, the J call TRBJ2-1; D remains unclear. Trimming left V 0 bases short and J 7 bases short, with 8 bases between. The CDR3 is made up of 13 amino acids. Per the germline V gene, CDR1 is SGDLS and CDR2 is YYNGEE. DNA of the CDR3: TGTGCCAGCAGCGTAGGGCAGTCTAATGAGCAGTTCTTC. Translating it yields CASSVGQSNEQFF.

Concerning this clone itself: An end of the junction does not agree with germline; a read error may underlie this. The genes are TRBV7-2 and TRBJ2-1; 7 bases align to TRBD1. Germline CDR1 SGHTA, CDR2 FQGNSA. The CDR3 extends over 16 amino acids. CDR3 loop: CASGFPPGTVPFEQFF. The CDR3 DNA reads TGTGCCAGCGGCTTCCCTCCCGGGACAGTGCCGTTTGAGCAGTTCTTC.

J is TRBJ2-3 and V is TRBV11-2; D may be TRBD1 (5 bases). The germline gives CDR1 SGHAT, CDR2 FQNNGV. This CDR3 is 15 amino acids long. V lost 4 bases and J lost 4, with 15 bases in between. CDR3 coding DNA: TGTGCCAGCAGCTACCAGGGTTTGTCCGCAGATACGCAGTATTTT. Its protein is CASSYQGLSADTQYF.

The chain uses TRBV6-5 and TRBJ2-1, with D possibly matching TRBD2 (5 bases). Germline V CDR1 and CDR2: MNHEY, SVGAGI. Between the trimmed V and J ends, which lost 0 bases and 9 bases, there was a span of 9 bases. There are 13 residues in the CDR3. Here the CDR3 reads CASSYSTNFEQFF. CDR3 DNA sequence: TGTGCCAGCAGTTACTCGACTAATTTTGAGCAGTTCTTC.

The chain is built from TRBV6-4 and TRBJ2-2; TRBD1 agrees at 7 bases. Unmatched junction bases numbered 5, after V lost 6 bases and J lost 7 bases. The CDR3 loop spans 13 amino acids. CDR1 MRHNA and CDR2 SNTAGT come from the germline V gene. CDR3 loop: CASRRQGGGELFF. CDR3 in DNA: TGTGCCAGCAGGAGACAGGGTGGCGGGGAGCTGTTTTTT.

This chain connects TRBV2 to TRBJ1-1; D is unresolved. The length of the CDR3 is 11 residues. Trimming pared 10 bases from V and 2 bases from J, leaving 8 bases between. Germline V gene lookup returns CDR1 SNHLY and CDR2 FYNNEI. In DNA form, the CDR3 reads TGTGCCACCAAAACAAACACTGAAGCTTTCTTT. Its protein is CATKTNTEAFF.

The chain links TRBV7-8 to TRBJ1-3, with 7 bases identical to TRBD1. Germline CDR1 reads SGHVS; CDR2 reads FQNEAQ. The CDR3 covers 18 residues. The V and J ends lost 0 bases and 0 bases, in that order; junction bases with no gene match: 8. CDR3 DNA: TGTGCCAGCAGCTTAGCCCCGGGACAGTTTCACTCTGGAAACACCATATATTTT. This sequence encodes CASSLAPGQFHSGNTIYF.

In this sample, this clone turned up a few times. V and J are TRBV28 and TRBJ2-7, with TRBD2 matching 9 bases. The CDR3 is made up of 13 amino acids. The V gene end was trimmed by 5 bases and the J gene end by 4 bases; junction bases not matched to a gene: 3. CDR1 is MDHEN and CDR2 is SYDVKM in the germline V gene. The CDR3 sequence is CASSSGRWYEQYF. Written as DNA, the CDR3 is TGTGCCAGCAGTAGCGGGAGGTGGTACGAGCAGTACTTC.

The genes are TRBV19 and TRBJ2-2, with 7 bases lining up with TRBD2. The junction had 7 bases not matched to a gene; V was cut back by 3 bases and J by 6 bases. CDR1 and CDR2 from the germline V gene are LNHDA and SQIVND (reference sequence). The CDR3 runs 15 residues. This CDR3 is CASSMALARAGELFF. For the CDR3, the DNA is TGTGCCAGTAGTATGGCACTAGCGAGGGCCGGGGAGCTGTTTTTT.

This clone has only one observation. The V call is TRBV27, the J call TRBJ1-1, with 8 bases identical to TRBD1. The length of the CDR3 is 16 residues. Germline V gene data show CDR1 as MNHEY and CDR2 as SMNVEV (reference sequence). The J segment lost 1 base and the V segment lost 0 bases, leaving 4 bases of the junction unmatched. The chain's CDR3 is CASSLSSGGPNTEAFF. The CDR3 DNA reads TGTGCCAGCAGTTTATCCTCAGGGGGCCCGAACACTGAAGCTTTCTTT.

This clone was seen a few times. The chain combines TRBV19 with TRBJ1-1; D is ambiguous. Trimming left V 5 bases short and J 1 base short, with 11 bases between. The CDR3 is 14 amino acids. Germline V lookup: CDR1 LNHDA, CDR2 SQIVND (reference sequence). CDR3 DNA sequence: TGTGCCAGTAGTGGAGGAGGAAGGAACACTGAAGCTTTCTTT. Protein: CASSGGGRNTEAFF.

The rearrangement uses TRBV5-1 and TRBJ2-7; 7 bases align to TRBD2. Trimming at V came to 0 bases and at J to 2 bases, leaving 5 bases not matched to a gene. The CDR3 is made up of 15 amino acids. Germline values: CDR1 SGHRS, CDR2 YFSETQ. The CDR3 loop is CASSLAGGIPYEQYF. CDR3 DNA sequence: TGCGCCAGCAGCTTGGCCGGGGGGATCCCCTACGAGCAGTACTTC.

The chain couples TRBV4-2 to TRBJ2-1; D is possibly TRBD2 (5 bases). Deletions cut 3 bases from V and 14 bases from J, with 17 bases between. The CDR3 length is 13 residues. CDR1 LGHNA and CDR2 YNFKEQ come from the germline V gene. CDR3 DNA sequence: TGTGCCAGCAGCCATTCTCCGGGATCTATGAAGTTCTTC. Protein product: CASSHSPGSMKFF.

The rearrangement links TRBV5-1 to TRBJ2-2; 7 bases are shared with TRBD2. Trimming took 4 bases from V and 6 from J; bases not matched to a gene: 9. Germline loops: CDR1 SGHRS, CDR2 YFSETQ. This CDR3 has 15 amino acids. As DNA, the CDR3 is TGCGCCAGCAGCCAGGTGGGGGGGTCGGCCGGGGAGCTGTTTTTT. Amino acids: CASSQVGGSAGELFF. Drawing the rest from reference TRBV5-1 and TRBJ2-2, the complete variable domain is KAGVTQTPRYLIKTRGQQVTLSCSPISGHRSVSWYQQTPGQGLQFLFEYFSETQRNKGNFPGRFSGRQFSNSRSEMNVSTLELGDSALYLCASSQVGGSAGELFFGEGSRLTVL.

The V and J genes are TRBV6-5 and TRBJ1-1, with 9 bases fitting TRBD1. The CDR3 contains 14 residues. Germline values: CDR1 MNHEY, CDR2 SVGAGI. V lost 6 bases, J lost 4 bases, and 6 bases stayed unmatched. The CDR3 region is CASRTRDRVTEAFF. CDR3 DNA: TGTGCCAGCAGAACTCGGGACAGGGTCACTGAAGCTTTCTTT.

J is TRBJ1-1 and V is TRBV7-3; maybe TRBD1 (5 bases). Germline assignment: CDR1 SGHTA and CDR2 FQGTGA. This CDR3 has 15 residues. V was pared by 2 bases and J by 0 bases, with 10 bases between. The chain's CDR3 is CASSLRGGMNTEAFF. CDR3 sequence (DNA): TGTGCCAGCAGCTTACGCGGGGGGATGAACACTGAAGCTTTCTTT.

This chain links TRBV5-4 with TRBJ2-5; 11 nucleotides align to TRBD2. J was trimmed by 2 bases and V by 0 bases; bases with no gene match: 3. Germline V lookup: CDR1 SGHNT, CDR2 YYREEE (reference sequence). The CDR3 is 16 residues long. In nucleotides, the CDR3 is TGTGCCAGCAGCTTGGGACTAGCGGGGTCACAAGAGACCCAGTACTTC. Residues: CASSLGLAGSQETQYF. The entire variable domain, with the rest obtained from reference TRBV5-4 and TRBJ2-5, is as follows: ETGVTQSPTHLIKTRGQQVTLRCSSQSGHNTVSWYQQALGQGPQFIFQYYREEENGRGNFPPRFSGLQFPNYSSELNVNALELDDSALYLCASSLGLAGSQETQYFGPGTRLLVL.

The chain couples TRBV28 to TRBJ2-7, with 7 bases lining up with TRBD1. The V segment lost 11 bases and the J segment 6 bases; nucleotides outside the gene matches: 7. This CDR3 region has 11 residues. Germline V CDR1 and CDR2: MDHEN, SYDVKM. CDR3 loop: CAVQQGSEQYF. CDR3 bases: TGTGCCGTACAACAGGGGAGCGAGCAGTACTTC.

The chain is built from TRBV19 and TRBJ2-2; D may be TRBD2 (5 bases). Between the trimmed V and J ends, which lost 5 bases and 2 bases, there was a span of 15 bases. CDR1 and CDR2 from the germline V gene are LNHDA and SQIVND (reference sequence). The CDR3 runs 16 residues. The CDR3 bases are TGTGCCAGTAGTGTCAGGACTGTGTCCAACACCGGGGAGCTGTTTTTT. It yields the protein CASSVRTVSNTGELFF. Together with reference TRBV19 and TRBJ2-2, the CDR3 gives the full variable domain: DGGITQSPKYLFRKEGQNVTLSCEQNLNHDAMYWYRQDPGQGLRLIYYSQIVNDFQKGDIAEGYSVSREKKESFPLTVTSAQKNPTAFYLCASSVRTVSNTGELFFGEGSRLTVL.

The chain has TRBV28 and TRBJ1-5, with TRBD1 matching 7 bases. The V segment lost 5 bases and the J segment 0 bases; nucleotides outside the gene matches: 10. The CDR3 spans 17 residues. The germline V gene has CDR1 MDHEN and CDR2 SYDVKM. CDR3 in amino acids: CASSPQGGRYSNQPQHF. CDR3 nucleotide sequence: TGTGCCAGCAGTCCCCAGGGGGGAAGGTATAGCAATCAGCCCCAGCATTTT.

J is TRBJ1-1 and V is TRBV11-2, with D possibly being TRBD1 (5 bases). The CDR3 is 16 amino acids. Trimming removed 4 bases from V and 2 bases from J, with 17 bases in between. CDR1 and CDR2 (germline): SGHAT, FQNNGV. CDR3 amino acids: CASSSHAGVPNTEAFF. As DNA, the CDR3 is TGTGCCAGCAGCTCTCATGCGGGGGTACCAAACACTGAAGCTTTCTTT.

The J gene is TRBJ1-5, the V gene TRBV5-5; 9 bases map to TRBD1. V shed 5 bases, J shed 2 bases, and the junction held 17 bases outside the gene matches. This CDR3 has 19 amino acids. From germline, CDR1 is SGHKS and CDR2 YYEKEE (reference sequence). CDR3 loop: CASSRINRDRVLGNQPQHF. In DNA, the CDR3 is TGTGCCAGCAGTCGGATTAACCGGGACAGGGTCCTCGGCAATCAGCCCCAGCATTTT.